This T cell receptor beta chain appears in the sequencing data of a study of control samples from healthy donors and cancer patients. This table comes from immunoSEQ multiplex PCR, and its TCRdb copy is limited to in-frame clones, with some not included. This sample yields roughly 120,000 clones, of which about 89% are seen a single time; 30% to 50% belongs to the top ten. Germline CDR1 is SGHTA and CDR2 is FQGNSA. Trimming removed 4 bases from V and 5 bases from J; junction bases left unmatched: 10. The CDR3 totals 15 residues. The genes are TRBV7-2 and TRBJ1-1; TRBD1 agrees at 7 bases. Sequenced: blood. This sequence was found in a man aged 50 to 60 in good health. CDR3 in amino acids: CASSSYTGVGTEAFF. CDR3 sequence (DNA): TGTGCCAGCAGCTCGTATACAGGGGTGGGGACTGAAGCTTTCTTT.